This TCR beta chain is drawn from a study of cytomegalovirus exposure and HLA in healthy donors. Study results and limitations: Researchers reported in a later analysis that a missense DCLRE1C variant was tied to TCR beta V- and J-gene trimming. The study carried out a later analysis of TCR beta sequences. It associated around 17,000 of them with specific HLA alleles at a false discovery rate of 0.05.

Note on this clone: As yet, its antigen is unknown.

Germline CDR1 and CDR2: MNHNY and SVGAGI (reference sequence). The CDR3 is 16 amino acids. The trim removed 4 bases at V and 0 bases at J, leaving 9 bases unmatched. The PCR made use of 60 Vbeta and 13 Jbeta primers. Here immunoSEQ multiplex PCR was the method, and the copy in TCRdb shows in-frame clones only, minus some. The sample has approximately 75,000 clones, over 50% seen once. The V gene is TRBV6-6, the J gene TRBJ2-7; 7 positions agree with TRBD1. This clonotype was sampled from a man in his forties or fifties in good health and CMV-seropositive. The specimen sequenced was PBMCs. CDR3 sequence reads: CASSSTGTANSYEQYF. In DNA form, the CDR3 reads TGTGCCAGCAGTTCGACCGGGACAGCTAACTCCTACGAGCAGTACTTC.